These 19 T cell receptor beta chains share one sample of origin, sequenced in a study of T cells after yellow fever vaccination. TCRdb re-analysed the 5' RACE reads in MiXCR, keeping a single row per CDR3 protein. The sample shows around 500,000 distinct CDR3 sequences, around a fifth of them seen only once. Material: PBMCs, obtained approximately 22 days after the first yellow fever vaccination. The receptors originated from a man younger than 35 who received the YFV17D yellow fever vaccine.

This clonotype was counted many times. V is TRBV5-1 and J is TRBJ1-1, with a weak D call TRBD1 (6 bases). This CDR3 is built from 15 residues. CDR1 is SGHRS and CDR2 is YFSETQ in the germline V gene. V lost 3 bases to trimming and J lost 5 bases, with 17 bases between them. The CDR3 DNA follows: TGCGCCAGCAGCTCGGGCCCAGGGGTGGGGACTGAAGCTTTCTTT. This sequence encodes CASSSGPGVGTEAFF.

The rearrangement uses TRBV6-6 and TRBJ1-2, with D uncertain. This CDR3 region has 13 residues. V shed 6 bases and J shed 4 bases, with 12 bases lying between them. CDR1 and CDR2 (germline): MNHNY, SVGAGI (reference sequence). As DNA, the CDR3 is TGTGCCAGCAGGCACGACACCTCCTATGGCTACACCTTC. It specifies CASRHDTSYGYTF.

The rearrangement links TRBV9 to TRBJ1-1; D not certain. The CDR3 length is 13 residues. Deletions cut 4 bases from V and 5 bases from J, with 12 bases between. Germline CDR1 reads SGDLS; CDR2 reads YYNGEE. CDR3 residues: CASSFWRDTEAFF. The CDR3 nucleotides are TGTGCCAGCAGCTTTTGGAGGGATACTGAAGCTTTCTTT.

The table lists this clonotype with a few counts. This chain uses TRBV7-2 with TRBJ2-7, with a tentative D call TRBD2 (6 bases). CDR3 length equals 14 residues. Germline CDR1 SGHTA, CDR2 FQGNSA. Trimming removed 5 bases at V and 1 base at J, with 12 bases between. CDR3 DNA sequence: TGTGCCAGCAGCCCGCGGAGGGAGTCCTACGAGCAGTACTTC. Protein: CASSPRRESYEQYF.

V gene TRBV6-5 combines with J gene TRBJ2-6, with D uncertain. Germline V lookup: CDR1 MNHEY, CDR2 SVGAGI. CDR3 size: 18 residues. V shed 0 bases and J shed 0 bases, with 12 bases lying between them. The CDR3 spells CASSYSRDGFSGANVLTF. The CDR3 nucleotides are TGTGCCAGCAGTTACTCGAGAGACGGATTCTCTGGGGCCAACGTCCTGACTTTC.

The genes are TRBV7-2 and TRBJ2-5; tentatively, D is TRBD2 (6 bases). This CDR3 contains 13 residues. Germline V gives CDR1 SGHTA, CDR2 FQGNSA. Trimming stripped 10 bases from V and 1 base from J, with 13 bases between. The CDR3 sequence is CATAGTAQETQYF. Written as DNA, the CDR3 is TGTGCCACCGCGGGGACTGCCCAAGAGACCCAGTACTTC.

Only a few counts were recorded for this clonotype. The chain has TRBV5-1 and TRBJ2-5; 7 bases agree with TRBD2. CDR1 and CDR2 (germline): SGHRS, YFSETQ. V trimming: 1 base; J trimming: 2 bases; junction bases outside the gene matches: 2. This CDR3 contains 14 residues. The CDR3 DNA is TGCGCCAGCAGCTTGACCGGGGGGCAAGAGACCCAGTACTTC. As protein: CASSLTGGQETQYF.

This clonotype occurred a few times. This chain uses TRBV27 with TRBJ2-7; weak D call: TRBD1 (6 bases). The V end lost 8 bases, the J end lost 2 bases, and 19 bases lay between the germline ends. The CDR3 runs to 15 residues. CDR1 is MNHEY, CDR2 SMNVEV, per germline (reference sequence). CDR3: CASSVGVGGTYEQYF. DNA for the CDR3: TGTGCCAGCTCTGTAGGGGTAGGGGGAACCTACGAGCAGTACTTC.

V usage is TRBV7-2 and J usage is TRBJ2-3; 14 bases fit TRBD2. This CDR3 has 17 amino acids. Germline CDR1 SGHTA, CDR2 FQGNSA. Trimming cost V 3 bases and J 4 bases; bases outside gene matches: 6. The CDR3 spells CASSFGTSGGTPDTQYF. The CDR3 DNA sequence: TGTGCCAGCAGCTTCGGGACTAGCGGGGGCACCCCAGATACGCAGTATTTT.

The chain recombines TRBV11-2 with TRBJ2-2; TRBD2 aligns across 8 bases. The germline V gene encodes CDR1 SGHAT and CDR2 FQNNGV. The ends lost 5 bases at V and 5 bases at J; junction bases unmatched: 13. This CDR3 comprises 17 residues. CDR3 sequence reads: CASSPSVGGAGTGELFF. The DNA for the CDR3 is TGTGCCAGCAGCCCCTCCGTCGGGGGGGCGGGGACCGGGGAGCTGTTTTTT.

This chain joins TRBV9 and TRBJ2-7; no clear D gene. The CDR3 is 15 residues long. The V gene lost 2 bases and the J gene lost 1 base, with 13 bases spanning the gap. Germline loops: CDR1 SGDLS, CDR2 YYNGEE. CDR3 bases: TGTGCCAGCAGCGTTTACAGCTCCCAATCCTACGAGCAGTACTTC. Translated: CASSVYSSQSYEQYF. Looking up the rest from reference TRBV9 and TRBJ2-7 gives the full variable domain: DSGVTQTPKHLITATGQRVTLRCSPRSGDLSVYWYQQSLDQGLQFLIQYYNGEERAKGNILERFSAQQFPDLHSELNLSSLELGDSALYFCASSVYSSQSYEQYFGPGTRLTVT.

This clonotype has a handful of counts. The rearrangement uses TRBV5-4 and TRBJ2-5, with D possibly matching TRBD2 (5 bases). Trimming shortened V by 4 bases and J by 5 bases, and 21 bases separated the two germline ends. CDR1 and CDR2 (germline): SGHNT, YYREEE (reference sequence). The CDR3 is made up of 16 amino acids. CDR3 protein: CASSPYSRPREETQYF. CDR3 sequence (DNA): TGTGCCAGCAGCCCCTACTCCCGACCTAGGGAGGAGACCCAGTACTTC.

This chain links TRBV27 with TRBJ2-3; D gene uncertain. Trimming cost V 3 bases and J 4 bases, with 14 bases left between them. Germline V gives CDR1 MNHEY, CDR2 SMNVEV (reference sequence). The CDR3 is 15 amino acids. CDR3 in amino acids: CASSFWARRADTQYF. The CDR3, as DNA: TGTGCCAGCAGTTTTTGGGCCAGACGGGCAGATACGCAGTATTTT.

This sequence joins TRBV4-2 and TRBJ1-6; D gene unclear. The CDR3 sequence is 15 residues long. The germline V gene encodes CDR1 LGHNA and CDR2 YNFKEQ. The V end lost 0 bases, the J end lost 7 bases, and 10 bases lay between the germline ends. The CDR3 nucleotides are TGTGCCAGCAGCCAAGAATCGGCCGCGAATTCACCCCTCCACTTT. The encoded protein is CASSQESAANSPLHF.

This clonotype was seen a few times. This chain links TRBV5-4 with TRBJ1-6; D unresolved. The CDR3 runs to 15 residues. CDR1 is SGHNT, CDR2 YYREEE, per germline (reference sequence). V lost 0 bases to trimming and J lost 1 base, with 5 bases between them. This CDR3 is CASSLAGSYNSPLHF. The CDR3 DNA reads as TGTGCCAGCAGCTTGGCTGGGTCCTATAATTCACCCCTCCACTTT.

This clonotype was picked up a small number of times. The chain carries TRBV20-1 and TRBJ2-5; D remains unclear. V shed 3 bases and J shed 2 bases, with 13 bases lying between them. Germline lookup yields CDR1 DFQATT and CDR2 SNEGSKA (reference sequence). The CDR3 consists of 14 residues. This CDR3 is CSARANSEQETQYF. CDR3 DNA: TGCAGTGCTAGGGCTAATTCAGAACAAGAGACCCAGTACTTC.

The chain joins TRBV12-3 or TRBV12-4 to TRBJ2-3; 9 nucleotides line up with TRBD2. V lost 4 bases, J lost 0 bases, and 14 bases stayed unmatched. The CDR3 has 19 residues. The CDR3 is CASSWERTSAKSSTDTQYF. In DNA, the CDR3 is TGTGCCAGCAGTTGGGAGAGGACTAGCGCGAAGTCTAGCACAGATACGCAGTATTTT.

Sample share makes this clonotype medium-sized (0.01 to 0.1%). This sequence joins TRBV23-1 and TRBJ2-7; unclear D gene. TRBV23-1 is labeled an ORF, and its function is uncertain. V was clipped by 0 bases and J by 4 bases, with 4 bases between them. This CDR3 comprises 12 residues. CDR3 DNA sequence: TGCGCCAGCAGTCAATCAGGGTACGAGCAGTACTTC. Its protein is CASSQSGYEQYF.

The chain has TRBV7-2 and TRBJ2-1; D gene unclear. V lost 2 bases and J 2 bases, leaving 10 bases between the germline ends. The germline gives CDR1 SGHTA, CDR2 FQGNSA. CDR3 length: 15 amino acids. The CDR3 DNA reads TGTGCCAGCAGCTTATCGGCCTTGGCCTACAATGAGCAGTTCTTC. Its translation: CASSLSALAYNEQFF. Complete variable domain (other parts from reference TRBV7-2 and TRBJ2-1): GAGVSQSPSNKVTEKGKDVELRCDPISGHTALYWYRQSLGQGLEFLIYFQGNSAPDKSGLPSDRFSAERTGGSVSTLTIQRTQQEDSAVYLCASSLSALAYNEQFFGPGTRLTVL.